The rows below give T cell receptor beta chains drawn from one sample of a study of T-cell reconstitution after alpha-beta-depleted transplantation in children. From the PCR reads, TCRdb called clonotypes with MiXCR, one entry per CDR3 protein. The sample includes more than 200,000 distinct CDR3 sequences, around 25% of them seen just once. Specimen: PBMCs, collected before TCRalphabeta/CD19-depleted stem cell transplant. These TCRs come from a girl aged 2 to 10 with Fanconi anemia, due to receive a stem cell transplant. The CDR3 runs from the conserved cysteine through the conserved F or W. A D gene is named only where the DNA matches it firmly. The size entry is marked missing in some rows and otherwise reads once, few, many or a size class.

many	TRBV29-1	-	TRBJ2-7	TGCAGCGTACGGAGGGGGCGGCCAGACTACGAGCAGTACTTC	CSVRRGRPDYEQYF
-	TRBV20-1	TRBD1	TRBJ2-7	TGCAGTGCTATAATCCGGGACAGAACCTACGAGCAGTACTTC	CSAIIRDRTYEQYF
many	TRBV25-1	-	TRBJ2-1	TGTGCCAGCAGTGAATGGGATGAGCAGTTCTTC	CASSEWDEQFF
many	TRBV5-1	-	TRBJ2-7	TGCGCCAGCAGCTTGGCAGGGAGCAACGAGCAGTACTTC	CASSLAGSNEQYF
few	TRBV5-6	TRBD1	TRBJ2-3	TGTGCCAGCAGCTTGACAGGGGATGCAGATACGCAGTATTTT	CASSLTGDADTQYF
many	TRBV12-3/TRBV12-4	-	TRBJ2-5	TGTGCCAGCAGCCCCCGGGACTTCCAAGAGACCCAGTACTTC	CASSPRDFQETQYF
many	TRBV6-5	TRBD2	TRBJ2-3	TGTGCCAGCAGGCCGGTAGCGGGAGGAGGAGATACGCAGTATTTT	CASRPVAGGGDTQYF
-	TRBV29-1	-	TRBJ1-5	TGCAGCGCTGCGGGGGGGAGCAATCAGCCCCAGCATTTT	CSAAGGSNQPQHF
-	TRBV4-2	-	TRBJ2-2	TGTGCCAGCAGCCAAGAAATTCAGGGCCCCACCGGGGAGCTGTTTTTT	CASSQEIQGPTGELFF
many	TRBV28	-	TRBJ1-5	TGTGCCAGCAGTTTTGTAGCGGCCTCTAATCAGCCCCAGCATTTT	CASSFVAASNQPQHF
few	TRBV20-1	-	TRBJ2-5	TGCAGTGCTCTCTCAGGGCGGGGCGAGACCCAGTACTTC	CSALSGRGETQYF
-	TRBV7-2	-	TRBJ2-7	TGTGCCAGCATCCCCCCCAATACCTACGAGCAGTACTTC	CASIPPNTYEQYF
few	TRBV20-1	-	TRBJ1-1	TGCAGTGCTAGATCGGGTATTGAAGCTTTCTTT	CSARSGIEAFF
-	TRBV28	TRBD2	TRBJ2-1	TGTGCCAGCGTCCGGACTAGCGGGAGCGGTTGGGGTTATGAGCAGTTCTTC	CASVRTSGSGWGYEQFF
-	TRBV23-1	TRBD2	TRBJ2-1	TGCGCCAGCGACCGGAAGGGGACTAGCGGGAGGGTGTCCTACAATGAGCAGTTCTTC	CASDRKGTSGRVSYNEQFF
few	TRBV7-6	TRBD2	TRBJ2-5	TGTGCCAGCAGCTTAGAGCAACTAGCGGGTGATTCGGAGACCCAGTACTTC	CASSLEQLAGDSETQYF
-	TRBV7-6	TRBD2	TRBJ2-1	TGTGCCAGCAGCTACGGGACTAGCGGGACCAATGAGCAGTTCTTC	CASSYGTSGTNEQFF
many	TRBV11-2	-	TRBJ2-3	TGTGCCAGCAGCTTCGTGGGGACTCTCCAGGATACGCAGTATTTT	CASSFVGTLQDTQYF
many	TRBV29-1	TRBD1	TRBJ2-5	TGCAGCGCTGCGACAGGGGGCAAAGAGACCCAGTACTTC	CSAATGGKETQYF
-	TRBV6-2/TRBV6-3	-	TRBJ1-4	TGTGCCAGCAGTTTTCCAGGAGGAGCTAATGAAAAACTGTTTTTT	CASSFPGGANEKLFF
many	TRBV5-1	TRBD1	TRBJ2-1	TGCGCCAGCAGCTTGGACGGACAGGGCTACAATGAGCAGTTCTTC	CASSLDGQGYNEQFF
-	TRBV29-1	TRBD1	TRBJ2-1	TGCAGCGTTGAGGGGGACAGGAACTACAATGAGCAGTTCTTC	CSVEGDRNYNEQFF
many	TRBV29-1	TRBD1	TRBJ2-5	TGCAGCGTTGAGGGACAGGAACAAGAGACCCAGTACTTC	CSVEGQEQETQYF
many	TRBV20-1	-	TRBJ2-1	TGCAGTGCTAGTCACCATGAGCAGTTCTTC	CSASHHEQFF
-	TRBV6-2/TRBV6-3	-	TRBJ2-1	TGTGCCAGCAGTTACTCGGGACTTCACACATACAATGAGCAGTTCTTC	CASSYSGLHTYNEQFF
-	TRBV5-1	-	TRBJ2-2	TGCGCCAGCAGCTTGATAGCGCACGCGAACACCGGGGAGCTGTTTTTT	CASSLIAHANTGELFF
many	TRBV20-1	TRBD2	TRBJ2-7	TGCAGTGCTAGAGTGGGCGGGGGGCACGAGCAGTACTTC	CSARVGGGHEQYF
many	TRBV6-5	TRBD2	TRBJ2-1	TGTGCCAGCAGCCTAAGCGGGGGGGCTCTCAATGAGCAGTTCTTC	CASSLSGGALNEQFF
many	TRBV7-2	-	TRBJ2-7	TGTGCCAGCAGCCTCAGCGGTATCTACGAGCAGTACTTC	CASSLSGIYEQYF
-	TRBV20-1	TRBD1	TRBJ1-2	TGCAGTGCTAGACTAAGGGGGACAGGGAACTATGGCTACACCTTC	CSARLRGTGNYGYTF
many	TRBV20-1	-	TRBJ2-7	TGCAGTGCTACGAGGAAGACCTACGAGCAGTACTTC	CSATRKTYEQYF
many	TRBV27	TRBD1	TRBJ2-7	TGTGCCAGCAATATAACAGGGGAATCCTACGAGCAGTACTTC	CASNITGESYEQYF
-	TRBV30	-	TRBJ2-5	TGTGCCTGGGACCCTACAGGGAGACCAGAAGAGACCCAGTACTTC	CAWDPTGRPEETQYF
many	TRBV29-1	TRBD2	TRBJ2-3	TGCAGCGTTGAACGGACTAGGAACACAGATACGCAGTATTTT	CSVERTRNTDTQYF
many	TRBV20-1	-	TRBJ2-7	TGCAGTGCTAGACAGTCCGGTTTTGGCGAGCAGTACTTC	CSARQSGFGEQYF
many	TRBV20-1	TRBD2	TRBJ2-2	TGCAGTGCTAGAGATTACCGGGACTACTCCACCGGGGAGCTGTTTTTT	CSARDYRDYSTGELFF
-	TRBV20-1	-	TRBJ2-1	TGCAGTGCTAGTCTAGCACGGGAGCAGTTCTTC	CSASLAREQFF
few	TRBV28	-	TRBJ2-7	TGTGCCAGCTTTCCAACAGGGCGAGGGGCCTACGAGCAGTACTTC	CASFPTGRGAYEQYF
many	TRBV5-1	TRBD1	TRBJ2-7	TGCGCCAGCAGCTTGAGGCCAGGGGGCGTAGTAGCGCGATCCTACGAGCAGTACTTC	CASSLRPGGVVARSYEQYF
-	TRBV28	-	TRBJ2-7	TGTGCCAGCAGTTTCACAGGTGAAACCTACGAGCAGTACTTC	CASSFTGETYEQYF
once	TRBV3-1	-	TRBJ1-1	TGTGCCAGCAGCCCAGGGACACCGAACACTGAAGCTTTCTTT	CASSPGTPNTEAFF
many	TRBV6-1	TRBD2	TRBJ2-7	TGTGCCAGCAGTACGCGGGAGGGCCGCTACGAGCAGTACTTC	CASSTREGRYEQYF
-	TRBV20-1	-	TRBJ2-1	TGCAGTGCTAGACTAAAGCGGATATGGGATTACAATGAGCAGTTCTTC	CSARLKRIWDYNEQFF
-	TRBV20-1	-	TRBJ2-2	TGCAGTGCTAGAGGAACGCCGAACACCGGGGAGCTGTTTTTT	CSARGTPNTGELFF
few	TRBV29-1	-	TRBJ1-5	TGCAGCGTTGGAAGTGGCAATCAGCCCCAGCATTTT	CSVGSGNQPQHF